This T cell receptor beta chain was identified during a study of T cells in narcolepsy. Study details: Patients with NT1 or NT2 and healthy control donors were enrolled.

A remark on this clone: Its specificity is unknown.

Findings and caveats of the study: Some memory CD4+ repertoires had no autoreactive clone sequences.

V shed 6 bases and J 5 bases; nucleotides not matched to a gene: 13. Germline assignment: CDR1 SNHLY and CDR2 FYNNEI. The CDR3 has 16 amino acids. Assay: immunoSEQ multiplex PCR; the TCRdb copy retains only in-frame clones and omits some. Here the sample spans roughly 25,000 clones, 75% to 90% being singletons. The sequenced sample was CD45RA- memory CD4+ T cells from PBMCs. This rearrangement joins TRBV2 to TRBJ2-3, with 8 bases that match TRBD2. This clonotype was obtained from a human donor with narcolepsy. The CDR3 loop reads CASSGPFGTRRDTQYF. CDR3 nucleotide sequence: TGTGCCAGCAGCGGTCCTTTCGGGACTAGGCGAGATACGCAGTATTTT. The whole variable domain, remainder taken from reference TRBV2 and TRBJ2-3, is EPEVTQTPSHQVTQMGQEVILRCVPISNHLYFYWYRQILGQKVEFLVSFYNNEISEKSEIFDDQFSVERPDGSNFTLKIRSTKLEDSAMYFCASSGPFGTRRDTQYFGPGTRLTVL.